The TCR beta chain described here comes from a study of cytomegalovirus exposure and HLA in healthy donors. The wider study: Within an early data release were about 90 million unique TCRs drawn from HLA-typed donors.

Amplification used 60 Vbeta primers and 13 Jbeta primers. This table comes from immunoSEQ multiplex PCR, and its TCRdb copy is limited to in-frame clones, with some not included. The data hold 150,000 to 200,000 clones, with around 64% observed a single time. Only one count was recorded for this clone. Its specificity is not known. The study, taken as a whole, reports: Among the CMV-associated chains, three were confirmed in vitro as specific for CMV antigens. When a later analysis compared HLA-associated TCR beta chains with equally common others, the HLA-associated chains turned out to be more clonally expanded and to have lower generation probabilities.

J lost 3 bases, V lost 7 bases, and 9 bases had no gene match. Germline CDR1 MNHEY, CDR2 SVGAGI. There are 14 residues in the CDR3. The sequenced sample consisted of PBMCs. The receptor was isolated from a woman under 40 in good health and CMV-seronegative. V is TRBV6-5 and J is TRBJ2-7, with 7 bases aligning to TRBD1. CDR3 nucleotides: TGTGCCAGCAAACCCATAGGGGGCTACTACGAGCAGTACTTC. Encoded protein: CASKPIGGYYEQYF.